The source of this T cell receptor beta chain is a study of somatic mutations in cytotoxic T cells in rheumatoid arthritis (TCRdb year 2017). General notes on the study: A FACSAria II or Sony SH800 was used to flow-sort some V beta antibody-stained T-cell populations at nearly 100% purity, and TCRB sequencing was also done on sorted V beta1+ cells. Whether expanded CD8+ T-cell clones in untreated, newly diagnosed rheumatoid arthritis carry somatic mutations was the study question, and clonality was characterized with TCRB deep sequencing. For approximately 63 rheumatoid arthritis patients and 20 healthy controls, TCRB deep sequencing was carried out. Patient and control groups had essentially identical median ages.

Based on the germline V gene, the CDR1 and CDR2 sequences are SGHRS and YFSETQ. The trim is 0 bases for V and 3 bases for J, with a gap of 21 bases between the germline ends. The CDR3 goes from the cysteine to the phenylalanine over 18 residues. The DNA shown is the 54-base CDR3, in frame from base 1. The immunoSEQ assay was applied to genomic DNA for TCRB CDR3 sequencing. In the original analysis: Nothing other than productive TCRB rearrangements was included in the analyses. Clonality was expressed as a Shannon entropy-based productive clonality index, with each clone defined by a unique TCRB CDR3 sequence. Repertoire overlap for a pair of samples was computed from each clone's template counts relative to total templates per sample. V-gene usage from TCRB sequencing and V-gene usage measured by flow cytometry were correlated (Spearman r of 0.61). TCRdb holds this immuneACCESS table with in-frame rearrangements only. Some clones are missing; in checked studies, unresolved V genes explain under half, and the rest has no known cause. That table gives V, J and clone size, and the DNA gave D and trimming. This sample is represented by 6,000 or so clones; 72% of them were singletons. Around 36% of the sample lies in the top ten.

Buffy coats from around 20 blood donors served as healthy controls, a group that was around 54% female with a median age of 56 years (range roughly 20-70). On an AutoMACS, CD4+ and CD8+ cells were isolated via positive magnetic bead selection, and their purity was verified by flow cytometry. Isolation of peripheral blood mononuclear cells was done through Ficoll-Paque PLUS density gradient separation. Nucleospin Tissue or Tissue XS kits were used to extract DNA from CD4-enriched, CD8-enriched or PBMC samples, and a Qubit 2.0 fluorometer was used for quantification. Study-wide conclusions, independent of this receptor: CD8+ T-cell clonality did not differ significantly between rheumatoid arthritis patients and age-matched healthy controls. Viral specificity could not be ruled out by absence from virus-specific databases, and the antigen targets of the expanded CD8+ clones remained unknown. In 8 of 65 patients the largest CD8+ clone exceeded 20% of CD8+ cells, and several identical CD8+ TCRB sequences were shared between blood and synovial fluid. In patients, CD8+ clonality rose with age (Spearman r of about 0.53), which was not the case in healthy controls. The slight TRBV07 underrepresentation in patients was not adjusted for multiple comparisons.

As concerns this clone: This clone's antigen is unknown. The sample holds no much larger clone one base away, and base qualities are not on file.

This sequence uses TRBV5-1 and TRBJ1-1; the D gene remains uncertain. Sequences were obtained from CD8+ T cells sorted from blood. This TCR derives from a woman aged 50 to 60 in good health. The CDR3: CASSLASSPGMGYTEAFF. DNA sequence: TGCGCCAGCAGCTTGGCCTCCTCACCGGGGATGGGGTACACTGAAGCTTTCTTT. Full variable domain (CDR3 extended with the reference TRBV5-1 and TRBJ1-1 proteins): KAGVTQTPRYLIKTRGQQVTLSCSPISGHRSVSWYQQTPGQGLQFLFEYFSETQRNKGNFPGRFSGRQFSNSRSEMNVSTLELGDSALYLCASSLASSPGMGYTEAFFGQGTRLTVV.